The subject of this entry is one T cell receptor (beta chain). Its cognate antigen is unknown. Sample-barcoded 5' priming and a J-beta primer mix drove a second PCR of 7 to 11 cycles. Paired-end reads containing CDR3 totaled no fewer than 2.5 million for each sample. TCRdb called the 5' RACE reads again in MiXCR, with one record for every CDR3 protein. The sample consists of some 860,000 distinct CDR3 sequences, roughly three fifths of them appearing once. These data belong to a study of blood T cells in healthy people across ages. Per germline, CDR1 SGHDN and CDR2 FVKESK. This CDR3 contains 15 residues. V dropped 1 base and J dropped 2; count of bases not matched to a gene: 3. Whole-study findings and limits: Possibly, changes in expanded clonotypes were confounded because donor CMV status was unknown.

Sequences were obtained from blood. The chain employs TRBV14 and TRBJ2-3; the match to TRBD1 covers 7 bases. The sequence came from a middle-aged man in good health. The CDR3: CASSQGGGITDTQYF. The DNA for the CDR3 is TGTGCCAGCAGCCAAGGAGGGGGCATCACAGATACGCAGTATTTT. Combining the CDR3 with reference TRBV14 and TRBJ2-3 gives the whole variable domain EAGVTQFPSHSVIEKGQTVTLRCDPISGHDNLYWYRRVMGKEIKFLLHFVKESKQDESGMPNNRFLAERTGGTYSTLKVQPAELEDSGVYFCASSQGGGITDTQYFGPGTRLTVL.